This T cell receptor (beta chain) is drawn from a study of T cell responses to AZD1222 COVID-19 vaccine. Broader study findings: Once two AZD1222 doses were given, Spike-specific TCR breadth and depth went up. Baseline testing showed seropositivity in only six AZD1222 recipients.

Remarks on this clone: The target antigen is unknown.

Germline values: CDR1 DFQATT, CDR2 SNEGSKA (reference sequence). The CDR3 extends over 15 amino acids. Deletions cut 6 bases from V and 6 bases from J, with 18 bases between. Libraries were prepared by immunoSEQ multiplex PCR; TCRdb keeps only in-frame clonotypes and omits some of them. This sample has tens of thousands of clones, with approximately 86% found just once. The material sequenced was peripheral blood, taken on day 0 of AZD1222 vaccination. V is TRBV20-1 and J is TRBJ1-6; the D gene is possibly TRBD1 (6 bases). The clonotype originates from an adult in good health. DNA of the CDR3: TGCAGTGCCAGTATCGGGACAAGGCCTAATTCACCCCTCCACTTT. The encoded protein is CSASIGTRPNSPLHF.